These 7 T cell receptor beta chains came from one sample sequenced in a study of control samples from healthy donors and cancer patients. The data were produced by immunoSEQ multiplex PCR, yet TCRdb's version contains in-frame clones alone and is incomplete. The data contain 60,000 to 75,000 clones, almost 85% of them singletons. Sequencing input: blood. The receptors come from a middle-aged man in good health.

The V gene is TRBV5-1, the J gene TRBJ2-7; TRBD1 agrees at 7 bases. J was trimmed by 0 bases and V by 4 bases; bases with no gene match: 7. In germline, CDR1 is SGHRS, CDR2 YFSETQ. The CDR3 has 15 amino acids. The CDR3 loop is CASSTGQASSYEQYF. In nucleotides, the CDR3 is TGCGCCAGCAGCACCGGACAGGCGAGCTCCTACGAGCAGTACTTC.

The chain employs TRBV10-3 and TRBJ1-3; D is ambiguous. The CDR3 spans 14 residues. The V end lost 1 base, the J end lost 4 bases, and 8 bases lay between the germline ends. Germline loops: CDR1 ENHRY, CDR2 SYGVKD. CDR3: CAISEWVPGNTIYF. The CDR3 DNA sequence: TGTGCCATCAGTGAGTGGGTTCCGGGAAACACCATATATTTT.

The chain uses TRBV30 and TRBJ2-7; D remains ambiguous. The CDR3 loop spans 11 amino acids. Between the trimmed V and J ends, which lost 0 bases and 5 bases, there was a span of 5 bases. Germline loops: CDR1 GTSNPN, CDR2 SVGIG (reference sequence). CDR3 protein: CAWSVRHEQYF. The CDR3 coding sequence is TGTGCCTGGAGTGTACGGCACGAGCAGTACTTC. Based on the CDR3 plus reference TRBV30 and TRBJ2-7, the full variable domain is SQTIHQWPATLVQPVGSPLSLECTVEGTSNPNLYWYRQAAGRGLQLLFYSVGIGQISSEVPQNLSASRPQDRQFILSSKKLLLSDSGFYLCAWSVRHEQYFGPGTRLTVT.

The V gene is TRBV2, the J gene TRBJ2-1; D not certain. Germline V gene lookup returns CDR1 SNHLY and CDR2 FYNNEI. V was clipped by 3 bases and J by 16 bases, with 22 bases between them. The CDR3 contains 14 residues. The CDR3 DNA is TGTGCCAGCAGTGATTCTCTTCAGGTGTCTTGGGAATTCTTC. It is translated as CASSDSLQVSWEFF.

DNA for the CDR3: TGCGCCAGCAGCCATGACAGGACTGGAAACACCATATATTTT. Residues: CASSHDRTGNTIYF. The chain joins TRBV4-3 to TRBJ1-3; possibly TRBD1 for D (6 bases). With 3 bases removed from V and 2 bases from J, the gap between germline ends came to 8 bases. CDR1 is LGHNA and CDR2 is YSLEER in the germline V gene. The CDR3 has 14 amino acids.

The rearrangement uses TRBV4-1 and TRBJ1-2; D may be TRBD1 (5 bases). Germline CDR1 reads MGHRA; CDR2 reads YSYEKL. The CDR3 runs 16 residues. V was shortened by 1 base and J by 4 bases, with 16 bases between the two germline ends. The CDR3 loop reads CASSQVGAGVRYGYTF. The CDR3 bases are TGCGCCAGCAGCCAAGTCGGGGCGGGGGTGCGCTATGGCTACACCTTC.

About this clone: Other DNA sequences of this sample code for an identical CDR3. The rearrangement joins TRBV12-3 or TRBV12-4 to TRBJ1-2, with TRBD1 matching over 9 bases. Trimming at V came to 6 bases and at J to 10 bases, leaving 6 bases not matched to a gene. The CDR3 loop spans 12 amino acids. This CDR3 is CASSTGGPPYTF. Written as DNA, the CDR3 is TGTGCCAGCAGCACAGGGGGCCCCCCCTACACCTTC.